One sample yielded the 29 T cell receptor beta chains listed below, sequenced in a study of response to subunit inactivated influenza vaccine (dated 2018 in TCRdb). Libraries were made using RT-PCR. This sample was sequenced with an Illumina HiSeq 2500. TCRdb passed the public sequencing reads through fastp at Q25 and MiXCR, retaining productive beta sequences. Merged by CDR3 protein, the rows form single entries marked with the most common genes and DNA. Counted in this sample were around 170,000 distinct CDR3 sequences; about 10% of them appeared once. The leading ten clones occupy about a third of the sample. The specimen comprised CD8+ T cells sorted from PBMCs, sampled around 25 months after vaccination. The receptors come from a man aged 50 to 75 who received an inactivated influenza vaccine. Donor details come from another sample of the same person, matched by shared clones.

CDR3 loop: CASSPTETNTGELFF. CDR3 DNA sequence: TGTGCCAGCAGTCCGACAGAGACGAACACCGGGGAGCTGTTTTTT. The chain carries TRBV2 and TRBJ2-2; D may be TRBD1 (5 bases). Germline CDR1 reads SNHLY; CDR2 reads FYNNEI. The CDR3 is made up of 15 amino acids. The ends were cut back, 5 bases at V and 0 bases at J, with 10 bases in the middle.

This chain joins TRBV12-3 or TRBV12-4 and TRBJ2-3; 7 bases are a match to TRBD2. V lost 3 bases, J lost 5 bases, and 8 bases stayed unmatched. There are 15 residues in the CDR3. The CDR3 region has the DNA TGTGCCAGCAGTTTCGAGGGAGGGCCTAGAGATACGCAGTATTTT. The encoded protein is CASSFEGGPRDTQYF.

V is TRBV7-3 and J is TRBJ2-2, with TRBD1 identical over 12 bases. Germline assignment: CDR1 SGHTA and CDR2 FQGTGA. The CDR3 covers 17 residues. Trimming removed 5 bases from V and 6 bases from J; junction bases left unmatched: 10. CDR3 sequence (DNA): TGTGCCAGCAGCCCCCAGCCGGGACAGGGGGCGTCCGGGGAGCTGTTTTTT. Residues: CASSPQPGQGASGELFF.

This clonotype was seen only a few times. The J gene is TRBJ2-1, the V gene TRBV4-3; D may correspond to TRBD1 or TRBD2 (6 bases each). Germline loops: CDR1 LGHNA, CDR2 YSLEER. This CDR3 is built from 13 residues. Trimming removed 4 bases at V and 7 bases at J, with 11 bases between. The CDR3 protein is CASSPGGGNEQFF. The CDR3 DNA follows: TGCGCCAGCAGCCCCGGGGGCGGGAATGAGCAGTTCTTC.

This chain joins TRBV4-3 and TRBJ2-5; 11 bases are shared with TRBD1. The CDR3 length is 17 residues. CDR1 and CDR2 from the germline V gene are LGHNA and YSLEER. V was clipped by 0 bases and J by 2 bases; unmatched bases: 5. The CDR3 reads CASSQDGQGAPQETQYF. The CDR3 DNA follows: TGCGCCAGCAGCCAAGACGGACAGGGGGCGCCTCAAGAGACCCAGTACTTC.

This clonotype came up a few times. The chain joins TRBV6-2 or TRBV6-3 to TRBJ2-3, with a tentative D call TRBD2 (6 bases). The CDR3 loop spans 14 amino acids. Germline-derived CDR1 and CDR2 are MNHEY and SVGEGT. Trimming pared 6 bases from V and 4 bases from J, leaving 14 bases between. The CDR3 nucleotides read TGTGCCAGCAGCCTTACTAGCCACGCAGATACGCAGTATTTT. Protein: CASSLTSHADTQYF.

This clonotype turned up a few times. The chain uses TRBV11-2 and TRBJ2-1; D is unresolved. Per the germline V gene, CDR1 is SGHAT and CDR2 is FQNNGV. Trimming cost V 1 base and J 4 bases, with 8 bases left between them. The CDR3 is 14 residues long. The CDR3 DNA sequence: TGTGCCAGCAGCTTAGTACGTGTATACAATGAGCAGTTCTTC. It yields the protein CASSLVRVYNEQFF. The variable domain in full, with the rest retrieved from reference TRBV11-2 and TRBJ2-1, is EAGVAQSPRYKIIEKRQSVAFWCNPISGHATLYWYQQILGQGPKLLIQFQNNGVVDDSQLPKDRFSAERLKGVDSTLKIQPAKLEDSAVYLCASSLVRVYNEQFFGPGTRLTVL.

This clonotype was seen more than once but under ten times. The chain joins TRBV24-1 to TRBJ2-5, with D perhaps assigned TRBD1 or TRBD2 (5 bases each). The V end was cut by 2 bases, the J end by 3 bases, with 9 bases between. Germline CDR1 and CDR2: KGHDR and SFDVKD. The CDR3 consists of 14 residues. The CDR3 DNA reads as TGTGCCACCAGTGATTACGGGGCCGAAGAGACCCAGTACTTC. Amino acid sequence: CATSDYGAEETQYF.

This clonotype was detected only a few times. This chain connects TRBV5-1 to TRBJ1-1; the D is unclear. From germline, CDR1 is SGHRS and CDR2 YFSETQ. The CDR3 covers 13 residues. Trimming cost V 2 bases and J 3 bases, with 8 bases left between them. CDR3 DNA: TGCGCCAGCAGCTTCGGGATTTACACTGAAGCTTTCTTT. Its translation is CASSFGIYTEAFF.

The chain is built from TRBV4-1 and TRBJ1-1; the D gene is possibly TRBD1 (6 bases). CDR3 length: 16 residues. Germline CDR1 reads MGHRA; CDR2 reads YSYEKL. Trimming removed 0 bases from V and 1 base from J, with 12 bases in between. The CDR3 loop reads CASSQELRTANTEAFF. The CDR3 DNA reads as TGCGCCAGCAGCCAAGAACTTAGGACAGCGAACACTGAAGCTTTCTTT.

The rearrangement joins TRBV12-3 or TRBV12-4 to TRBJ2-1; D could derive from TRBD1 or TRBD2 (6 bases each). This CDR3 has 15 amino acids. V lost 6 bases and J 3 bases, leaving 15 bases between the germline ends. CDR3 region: CASRGGDTLYNEQFF. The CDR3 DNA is TGTGCCAGCAGGGGCGGGGACACCCTCTACAATGAGCAGTTCTTC.

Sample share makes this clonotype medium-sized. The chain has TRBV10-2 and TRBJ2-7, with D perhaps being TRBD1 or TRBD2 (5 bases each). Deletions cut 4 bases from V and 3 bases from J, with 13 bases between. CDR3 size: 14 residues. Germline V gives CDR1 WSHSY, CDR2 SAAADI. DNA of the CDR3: TGCGCCAGCAGTGCCGGGACGGCCGTCTACGAGCAGTACTTC. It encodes CASSAGTAVYEQYF.

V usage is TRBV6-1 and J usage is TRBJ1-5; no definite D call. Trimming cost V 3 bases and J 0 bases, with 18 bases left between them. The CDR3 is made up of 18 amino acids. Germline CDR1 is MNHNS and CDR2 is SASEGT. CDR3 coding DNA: TGTGCCAGCAGTGACGGCGGACCCAACAGAAATAGCAATCAGCCCCAGCATTTT. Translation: CASSDGGPNRNSNQPQHF.

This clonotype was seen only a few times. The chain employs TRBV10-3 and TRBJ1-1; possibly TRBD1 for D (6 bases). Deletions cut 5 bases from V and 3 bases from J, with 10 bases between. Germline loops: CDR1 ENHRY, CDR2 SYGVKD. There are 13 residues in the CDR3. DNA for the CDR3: TGTGCCATCAGTAAAGGGGGGGACACTGAAGCTTTCTTT. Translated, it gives CAISKGGDTEAFF.

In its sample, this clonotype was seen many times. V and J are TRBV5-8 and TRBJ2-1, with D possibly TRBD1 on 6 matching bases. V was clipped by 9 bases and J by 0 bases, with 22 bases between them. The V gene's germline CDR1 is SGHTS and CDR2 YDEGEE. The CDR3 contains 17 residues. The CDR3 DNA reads TGTGCCACCGAAACTAACCGGGACATGAGCTCCTACAATGAGCAGTTCTTC. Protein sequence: CATETNRDMSSYNEQFF.

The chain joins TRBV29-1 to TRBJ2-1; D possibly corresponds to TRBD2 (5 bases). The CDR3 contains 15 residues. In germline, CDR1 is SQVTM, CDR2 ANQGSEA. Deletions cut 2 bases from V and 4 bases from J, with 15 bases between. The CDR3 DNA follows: TGCAGCGTTGAATGGGCGCCAGCGGAGTACAATGAGCAGTTCTTC. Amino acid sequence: CSVEWAPAEYNEQFF.

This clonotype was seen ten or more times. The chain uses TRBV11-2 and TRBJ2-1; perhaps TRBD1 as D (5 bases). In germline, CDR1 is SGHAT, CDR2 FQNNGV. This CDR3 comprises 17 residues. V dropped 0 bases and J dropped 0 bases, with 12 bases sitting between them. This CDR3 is CASSLDARASSYNEQFF. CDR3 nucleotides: TGTGCCAGCAGCTTAGATGCCAGGGCCAGCTCCTACAATGAGCAGTTCTTC. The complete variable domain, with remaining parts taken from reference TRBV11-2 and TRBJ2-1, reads EAGVAQSPRYKIIEKRQSVAFWCNPISGHATLYWYQQILGQGPKLLIQFQNNGVVDDSQLPKDRFSAERLKGVDSTLKIQPAKLEDSAVYLCASSLDARASSYNEQFFGPGTRLTVL.

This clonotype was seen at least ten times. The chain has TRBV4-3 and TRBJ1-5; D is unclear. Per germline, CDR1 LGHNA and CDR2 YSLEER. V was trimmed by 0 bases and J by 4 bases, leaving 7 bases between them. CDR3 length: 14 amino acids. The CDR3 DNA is TGCGCCAGCAGCCAAGATCAGACTAATCAGCCCCAGCATTTT. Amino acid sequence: CASSQDQTNQPQHF.

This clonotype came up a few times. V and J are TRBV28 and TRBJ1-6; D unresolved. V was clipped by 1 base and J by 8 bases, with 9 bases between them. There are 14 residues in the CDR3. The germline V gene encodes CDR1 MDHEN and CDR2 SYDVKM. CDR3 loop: CASSLLAEDSPLHF. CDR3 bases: TGTGCCAGCAGTTTATTAGCAGAGGATTCACCCCTCCACTTT.

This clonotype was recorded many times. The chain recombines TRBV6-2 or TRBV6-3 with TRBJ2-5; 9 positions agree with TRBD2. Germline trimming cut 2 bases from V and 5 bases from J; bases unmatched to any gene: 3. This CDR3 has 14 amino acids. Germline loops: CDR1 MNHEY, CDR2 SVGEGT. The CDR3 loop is CASSYETSGETQYF. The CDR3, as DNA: TGTGCCAGCAGTTACGAGACTAGCGGCGAGACCCAGTACTTC.

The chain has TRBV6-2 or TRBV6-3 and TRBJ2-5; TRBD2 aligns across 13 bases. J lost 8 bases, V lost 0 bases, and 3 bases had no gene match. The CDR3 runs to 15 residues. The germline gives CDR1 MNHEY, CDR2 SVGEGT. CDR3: CASSYSRLAGGTQYF. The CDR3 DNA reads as TGTGCCAGCAGTTACTCGAGACTAGCGGGGGGCACCCAGTACTTC.

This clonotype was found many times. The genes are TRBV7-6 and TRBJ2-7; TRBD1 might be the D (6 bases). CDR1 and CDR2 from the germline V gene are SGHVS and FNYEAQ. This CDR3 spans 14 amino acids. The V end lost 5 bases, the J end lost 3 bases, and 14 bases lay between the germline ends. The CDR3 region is CASSRDGQYYEQYF. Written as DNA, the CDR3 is TGTGCCAGCAGCCGGGACGGACAGTACTACGAGCAGTACTTC. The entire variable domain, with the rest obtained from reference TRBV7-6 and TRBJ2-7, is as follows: GAGVSQSPRYKVTKRGQDVALRCDPISGHVSLYWYRQALGQGPEFLTYFNYEAQQDKSGLPNDRFSAERPEGSISTLTIQRTEQRDSAMYRCASSRDGQYYEQYFGPGTRLTVT.

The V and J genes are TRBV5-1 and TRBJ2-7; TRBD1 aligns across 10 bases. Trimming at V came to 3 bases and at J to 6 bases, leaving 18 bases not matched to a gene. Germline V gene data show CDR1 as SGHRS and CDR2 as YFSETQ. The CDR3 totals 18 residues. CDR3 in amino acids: CASSSNNLRAGQGSEQYF. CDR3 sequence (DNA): TGCGCCAGCAGCTCCAATAATCTGCGGGCGGGACAGGGGTCCGAGCAGTACTTC. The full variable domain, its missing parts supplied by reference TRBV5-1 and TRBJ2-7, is KAGVTQTPRYLIKTRGQQVTLSCSPISGHRSVSWYQQTPGQGLQFLFEYFSETQRNKGNFPGRFSGRQFSNSRSEMNVSTLELGDSALYLCASSSNNLRAGQGSEQYFGPGTRLTVT.

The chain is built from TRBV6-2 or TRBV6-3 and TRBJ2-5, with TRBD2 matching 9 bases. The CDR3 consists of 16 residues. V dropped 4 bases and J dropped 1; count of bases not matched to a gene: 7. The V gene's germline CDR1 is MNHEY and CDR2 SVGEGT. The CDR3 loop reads CASSLNPGLAQETQYF. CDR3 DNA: TGTGCCAGCAGTTTGAATCCGGGACTAGCCCAAGAGACCCAGTACTTC.

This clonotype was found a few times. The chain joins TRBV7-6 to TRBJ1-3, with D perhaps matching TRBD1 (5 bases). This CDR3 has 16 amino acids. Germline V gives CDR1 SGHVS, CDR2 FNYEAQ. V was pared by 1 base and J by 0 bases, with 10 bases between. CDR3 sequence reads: CASSLEQAYSGNTIYF. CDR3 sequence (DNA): TGTGCCAGCAGCTTAGAACAGGCATACTCTGGAAACACCATATATTTT. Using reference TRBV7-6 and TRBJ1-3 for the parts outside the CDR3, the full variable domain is GAGVSQSPRYKVTKRGQDVALRCDPISGHVSLYWYRQALGQGPEFLTYFNYEAQQDKSGLPNDRFSAERPEGSISTLTIQRTEQRDSAMYRCASSLEQAYSGNTIYFGEGSWLTVV.

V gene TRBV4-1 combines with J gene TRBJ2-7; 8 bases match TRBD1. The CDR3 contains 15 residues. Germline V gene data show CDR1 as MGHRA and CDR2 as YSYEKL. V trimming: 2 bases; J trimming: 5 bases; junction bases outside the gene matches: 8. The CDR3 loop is CASSQKAGGRDEQYF. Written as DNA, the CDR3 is TGCGCCAGCAGCCAAAAAGCAGGGGGCCGAGACGAGCAGTACTTC.

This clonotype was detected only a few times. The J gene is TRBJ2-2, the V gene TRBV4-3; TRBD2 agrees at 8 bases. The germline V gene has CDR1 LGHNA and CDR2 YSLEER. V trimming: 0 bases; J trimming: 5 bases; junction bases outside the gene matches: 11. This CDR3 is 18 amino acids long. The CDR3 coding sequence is TGCGCCAGCAGCCAAGATCCCGGGCTAGCGGGTGGGACCGGGGAGCTGTTTTTT. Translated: CASSQDPGLAGGTGELFF.

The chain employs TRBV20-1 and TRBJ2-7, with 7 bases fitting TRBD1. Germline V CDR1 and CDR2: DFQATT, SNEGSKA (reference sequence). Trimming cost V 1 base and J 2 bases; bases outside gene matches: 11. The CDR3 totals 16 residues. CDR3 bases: TGCAGTGCTAGAGCCCCTACAGGGGTGGAGACCTACGAGCAGTACTTC. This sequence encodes CSARAPTGVETYEQYF.

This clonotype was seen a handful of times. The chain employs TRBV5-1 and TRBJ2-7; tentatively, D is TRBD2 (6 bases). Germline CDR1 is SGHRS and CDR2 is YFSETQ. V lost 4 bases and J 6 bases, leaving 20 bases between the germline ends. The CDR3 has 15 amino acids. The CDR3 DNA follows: TGCGCCAGCAGCCCGGTCGGAGGAGGGGCCCGCGAGCAGTACTTC. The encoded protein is CASSPVGGGAREQYF.